This TCR beta chain is drawn from a study of CD4+ T cells in melanoma (dated by TCRdb to the early 2020s). Study-level background: Neoantigen-specific CD4+ T cells in human melanoma were investigated in the study. Study-wide conclusions, independent of this receptor: Neoantigen-specific CD4+ T cells were reported to be correlated with the function of CD8+ T cells, macrophages and B cells. Neoantigen-specific CD4+ T cells in melanoma were reported to show diverse differentiation states.

Patients with melanoma were used as donors. The method was the immunoSEQ multiplex PCR assay. Sourced from immuneACCESS, this table was stored by TCRdb with only in-frame sequences that have V and J called. A share of the clones is absent; for the studies checked, an unresolved V gene accounts for under half, and the remainder has no known explanation. This sample lists 40,000 to 50,000 clones; roughly nine tenths were detected once. 12% of the sample comes from the top ten. Reading the germline V gene (reference sequence) gives CDR1 LNHDA and CDR2 SQIVND. The CDR3 runs 19 amino acids, cysteine and phenylalanine included. Of all the DNA, just the CDR3 is kept, 57 bases in frame from base 1. The V and J ends are trimmed by 0 bases and 2 bases, leaving 17 bases between them. A word on this clone: It lacks a known antigen. One base away there is no much larger clone; base qualities are not given.

The sequencing input was peripheral blood. This clonotype was obtained from a human donor with melanoma. The rearrangement combines TRBV19 with TRBJ1-6; D gene: possibly TRBD1, on 5 matching bases. CDR3 region: CASSIDPGLTGPYNSPLHF. DNA sequence: TGTGCCAGTAGTATAGACCCGGGACTTACTGGGCCCTATAATTCACCCCTCCACTTT.